This T cell receptor (beta chain) emerged from a study of OX40 agonist ivuxolimab in advanced cancers. Study-level points and caveats: In general, CD8+ T cells held more expanded clones than CD4+ did, on average.

On cycle 4 day 1 and cycle 7 day 1, as well as at baseline, blood was sampled. Turning to this clone: Its antigen is as yet unknown.

Here immunoSEQ multiplex PCR was the method, and the copy in TCRdb shows in-frame clones only, minus some. The sample records tens of thousands of clones, approximately 80% being singletons. The CDR3 extends over 15 amino acids. Germline V gene sequence: CDR1 SGHAT, CDR2 FQNNGV. V was clipped by 5 bases and J by 2 bases, with 13 bases between them. The rearrangement uses TRBV11-2 and TRBJ1-5; D is possibly TRBD1 (5 bases). The receptor comes from an adult with an advanced solid tumor such as melanoma, head and neck, liver or kidney cancer. The sequenced sample was CD4+ or CD8+ T cells sorted from blood, obtained in a trial of the OX40 agonist ivuxolimab. The CDR3 nucleotides are TGTGCCAGCAGCAAAGATGGCAGGGGCAATCAGCCCCAGCATTTT. Its protein is CASSKDGRGNQPQHF.